This T cell receptor (beta chain) was sequenced during a study of cytomegalovirus exposure and HLA in healthy donors (dated by TCRdb to 2016 to 2017). Regarding the study in general: An earlier analysis of about 530 of the donors reported over 250 Gb of sequence data and around 120 million unique TCR beta sequences obtained from about 179 million T cells. A separate validation cohort of more than 100 different subjects was used in addition to the approximately 610-subject first cohort. Among roughly 400 genotyped donors of the cohort, an average of approximately 220,000 unique TCR beta nucleotide sequences was sequenced per donor, of which roughly 17% were non-productive. Around 320 gigabases of sequencing data and approximately 85 million unique TCR sequences were included in an early release covering roughly 600 HLA-typed donors. The aim of the study was to test whether cataloging public T cell receptors could identify signatures of past pathogen exposure. The T cell repertoires of 666 subjects were profiled by immunosequencing and related to cytomegalovirus serostatus. In the later analysis, no new phenotypic data were used to find candidate immune exposures; instead, reliance was placed on TCR beta sequences and their occurrence across donors. Donor age, sex, ethnicity and CMV serostatus were compiled alongside the repertoire data. A later analysis re-analyzed previously published TCR beta repertoires from approximately 670 donors and added high-resolution HLA genotyping to study TCR occurrence patterns. The number of donors typed differed by locus, with 629-630 for A, B, C, DRB1 and DQB1, roughly 520 for DQA1, over 600 for DPA1, and some 440 for DPB1. To predict cytomegalovirus infection status, the study combined high-throughput TCR immunosequencing, statistical association of individual TCRs with disease status, and machine learning. In a later genetic analysis, genome-wide SNP genotypes for about 55% of the roughly 670 donors were used, and that subset was treated as a discovery cohort. To decide whether each TCR beta V gene segment behaved as functional or pseudogenic, an earlier analysis of some 540 of the donors relied on high-throughput TCR beta sequencing. HLA typing covered class I and class II loci at four-digit resolution. Because of strong linkage in the cohort, five DR-DQ haplotypes were treated as single units for association and clustering. Of the roughly 420 genotyped donors, less than 85% were placed in the genetic ancestry cluster associated with self-reported Caucasian donors. All discovery cohort repertoires had been generated using a single sequencing platform. Overall study results and their limits: A later analysis found that TCR association rates varied across HLA loci, with DRB1 alleles showing the most associated TCRs and HLA-C alleles the fewest. Across donors, most TCR sequences were observed very rarely, whereas some public TCRs were present in many individuals. For the cohort, immune exposure information was limited to CMV serostatus. In an earlier analysis of fewer than 700 of the donors, most TCR beta V segments appeared in productive rearrangements about 87% or about 30% of the time, broadly matching IMGT annotations. Specific HLA alleles were associated with some 15,000 TCR beta sequences at a false discovery rate of 0.05 in a later analysis. A further reported finding was that TCR beta sequences accurately predicted the HLA-A and HLA-B alleles for most subjects in the first cohort. Some 15 rarely observed V segments, including chromosome 9 orphons, were excluded from the earlier analysis of some 590 of the donors because counts were too low. Linkage disequilibrium might explain the correlated functional status among segregating V segments, but an unknown experimental factor could not be excluded. A later analysis found that most CMV-associated TCR beta chains appeared HLA-restricted, with HLA associations seemingly driven largely by CMV exposure. The 87-base-pair reads could not distinguish some IMGT-functional V segments, including TRBV6-2 and TRBV6-3, so those segments were excluded. Three of the identified cytomegalovirus-associated TCR beta chains were confirmed in vitro to be specific for cytomegalovirus antigens. According to a later analysis, parvovirus B19, influenza, CMV and Epstein-Barr virus appeared linked to several top co-occurrence clusters. According to the authors, the approach could potentially be generalized to other disease states and immunological phenotypes. The study gave a list of 150 to 200 TCR beta chains associated with cytomegalovirus. In a later genetic analysis, fewer N-insertions in productive TCRs were reported among donors in an Asian-associated ancestry cluster than the roughly 640-donor mean. When HLA alleles, especially DR and DQ, strongly co-occurred, TCR associations were difficult to assign to individual alleles. A group of highly shared sequence variants was considered likely to be a technical artifact of the sequencing pipeline. Compared with equally common non-associated chains, HLA-associated TCR beta chains in a later analysis were more clonally expanded and had lower generation probabilities. Only TCR beta chains were sequenced in this cohort, and the absence of alpha or paired-chain data limited detectable features. A later genetic analysis associated a missense DCLRE1C variant with V-gene and J-gene trimming of TCR beta chains, and an independent cohort replicated the association. Cytomegalovirus status was reported to be diagnosed by the classifier with high specificity and sensitivity in both the original and validation cohorts. Sequencing depth was assumed to be roughly uniform across donors in the presence/absence analyses, though that assumption may not hold. Because HLA typing was missing for some donors at each locus, association tests included only the typed subset.

Comments on this clone: Its antigen remains undetermined. Base qualities are not at hand, and no much larger clone is one base apart.

To prepare the library, the immunoSEQ multiplex PCR assay was applied. A mixture of 60 forward primers for TCR Vbeta segments and 13 reverse primers for TCR Jbeta segments was used in the multiplex PCR. The CDR3 region of rearranged TCR beta genes was amplified from genomic DNA with a multiplex PCR assay. The Illumina HiSeq System was used to sequence the amplified TCR beta libraries as 87-base-pair reads. As for how the authors treated the data: A later analysis tallied roughly 80 million unique TCR beta chains across the approximately 670 repertoires, and approximately 12 million of those chains were shared by two or more donors. A nearest-neighbor algorithm error-corrected the raw reads and collapsed the reads into unique sequences, merging closely related sequences to remove PCR and sequencing errors. To assign V, D and J gene segments, CDR3 sequences were aligned to IMGT reference sequences. Each retained sequence needed at least a six-nucleotide match to both a V gene segment and a J gene segment. A rearrangement was called productive if the CDR3 had no stop codons and remained in frame with V and J, and every other rearrangement was called non-productive. CDR3 was defined by IMGT convention, running from the second conserved V-encoded cysteine to the conserved J-encoded phenylalanine. Sequences without an unambiguous match to a single V gene segment were excluded from the earlier analysis of 587 of the donors. An earlier analysis of about 590 of the donors classified V segments as functional when productive rearrangements were above 56.7% and as segregating when the standard deviation between donors was above 5%. A statistical classification framework was developed to diagnose cytomegalovirus status using the catalog of TCR beta chain sequences. V and J gene assignment, in a later analysis, came from comparing TCR nucleotide sequences with IMGT/GENE-DB human TR gene sequences. The TCRdist pipeline was used in a later analysis to assign CDR3 sequences and most-parsimonious VDJ recombination scenarios. In a later analysis, every TCR beta chain was defined by the combination of its CDR3 amino acid sequence and its V-gene family, and reads without a unique V-gene family were dropped. As a way to deal with suspected cross-contamination and a sequencing artifact, a later analysis dropped 500 to 700 nucleotide sequences that were highly shared and had low generation probability. A later analysis calculated a clonal expansion index for each public chain from normalized within-repertoire ranks of inferred template counts. In a later analysis, generation probabilities were computed with a VDJ recombination model fitted to out-of-frame rearrangements, and the resulting probabilities were checked against IGoR. In a later analysis, hypergeometric tests were used to score TCR-TCR, TCR-HLA and TCR-CMV co-occurrence, with a repertoire-size bias correction applied to TCR pairs. A later analysis estimated false discovery rates by permuting HLA or CMV assignments 20 times. In a later analysis, co-occurring TCRs were grouped using DBSCAN, and TCRdist sequence similarity was added for clustering within HLA-allele-positive subsets. Repertoires with fewer than 30,000 or more than 120,000 public chains were left out of co-occurrence clustering, as were four to six repertoires with anomalous nucleotide sharing. Imported from immuneACCESS, the table was reduced by TCRdb to in-frame sequences with V and J called. These copies leave out some clones; in studies compared against another copy, an unresolved V gene accounts for under half, and the cause of the remainder is not known. From that table come the V and J calls and clone size; the DNA was used to work out D and trimming. The table for this sample lists approximately 300,000 clones; 70% to 90% of them were counted only once. The top ten hold about 2% of the sample.

The cohort was made up of 500 to 850 healthy bone marrow donors. At the time of sampling, every cohort member was nominally healthy, though immune exposures that went unrecorded were likely present. The donor tested CMV seropositive and was one of the 289 seropositive cohort members. A peripheral blood sample was collected from each donor, and TCR beta sequencing was performed on peripheral blood mononuclear cells. The Qiagen DNeasy Blood Extraction Kit was used to extract genomic DNA from the blood cell samples. The germline V gene encodes CDR1 PRHDT and CDR2 FYEKMQ (reference sequence). The CDR3 has 14 amino acids, counting the end cysteine and phenylalanine. The DNA shown is the 42-base CDR3, in frame from base 1. Trimming at the junction amounts to 3 bases on V and 2 bases on J, and the germline ends lie 11 bases apart.

The material sequenced was PBMCs. This TCR derives from a middle-aged woman in good health and CMV-seropositive. Recombination connected TRBV13 to TRBJ2-7; no confident D gene assignment can be made. The CDR3 is CASSFVPNPYEQYF. The nucleotide sequence reads TGTGCCAGCAGCTTTGTCCCAAATCCCTACGAGCAGTACTTC.